The present TCR beta chain was sequenced within a study of T cells after yellow fever vaccination. Study overall: Preparation of fractions with low cell numbers was performed using SMART-Seq v4 Ultra Low Input. Notes on the study in general: High-abundance clonotypes from the bulk population could contaminate FACS-sorted repertoires. Once the booster was given, most primary-vaccination clones reappeared, at more than 95% for CD4 and approximately 88% for CD8.

The CDR3 consists of 14 residues. With 4 bases removed from V and 6 bases from J, the gap between germline ends came to 14 bases. Germline-derived CDR1 and CDR2 are SGHRS and YFSETQ. TCRdb reanalysed the 5' RACE reads using MiXCR and keeps one entry per CDR3 protein. In the table there are around 350,000 distinct CDR3 sequences, 6% to 8% of which are singletons. This clonotype was seen repeatedly, ten times or more. Its antigen is as yet unknown. The chain is built from TRBV5-1 and TRBJ1-5; TRBD1 is a possible D gene (5 bases). The specimen comprised PBMCs, sampled 5 days after the yellow fever booster vaccination. The sequence was obtained from a man aged 25-45 years who received the YFV17D yellow fever vaccine. This chain's CDR3 is CASSPRGDGQPQHF. The CDR3 DNA follows: TGCGCCAGCAGCCCCCGAGGGGATGGTCAGCCCCAGCATTTT.